The 10 T cell receptor beta chains below all came from one sample that was sequenced in a study of vaccination and CD4 T cells after COVID-19. As to treatment: roughly 11-day PBMC culture with coronavirus spike peptide pools or control peptides (ViraFEST assay). CD4+ T cells that came from the unexposed donor were collected before the COVID-19 pandemic (2011-2018). No antigens are known for them. The assay that was used to sequence DNA from cultured CD4+ T cells was the Oncomine TCR Beta short-read assay. TCRdb redid the calling of the PCR reads with MiXCR, one entry per CDR3 protein. Among 8,000 to 9,500 distinct CDR3 sequences listed, about 41% were seen once. Sequenced input: CD4+ T cells from blood, cultured in vitro. These receptors all stem from a human donor in good health.

On this clonotype itself: The junction and the germline gene differ at one end; a read error may be behind it. J is TRBJ1-1 and V is TRBV7-2, with D uncertain. Germline assignment: CDR1 SGHTA and CDR2 FQGNSA. This CDR3 is 15 amino acids long. CDR3 region: CAGSLALGWYTEAFF. CDR3 DNA: TGTGCCGGCAGCTTAGCGCTAGGGTGGTACACTGAAGCTTTCTTT.

The chain joins TRBV5-1 to TRBJ2-5; a weak D match, TRBD1 (6 bases). CDR1 is SGHRS and CDR2 is YFSETQ in the germline V gene. The CDR3 is made up of 16 amino acids. Trimming cost V 0 bases and J 9 bases, with 21 bases left between them. The CDR3 coding sequence is TGCGCCAGCAGCTTGGATCCGTCAGGGGACCGAGGGGCCCAGTACTTC. This sequence encodes CASSLDPSGDRGAQYF.

This clonotype was observed a handful of times. The V and J genes are TRBV5-4 and TRBJ1-1; no clear D gene. V was shortened by 4 bases and J by 0 bases, with 13 bases between the two germline ends. The CDR3 is made up of 15 amino acids. The germline V gene encodes CDR1 SGHNT and CDR2 YYREEE (reference sequence). The DNA of the CDR3 is TGTGCCAGCAGCAGGTCGGTGGGGATGAACACTGAAGCTTTCTTT. Translation gives CASSRSVGMNTEAFF.

This clonotype has more than one count but fewer than ten. V gene TRBV24-1 combines with J gene TRBJ1-5, with unresolved D. The CDR3 consists of 14 residues. Germline V gene lookup returns CDR1 KGHDR and CDR2 SFDVKD. V was trimmed by 2 bases and J by 1 base, leaving 5 bases between them. CDR3 amino acids: CATSDWQSNQPQHF. CDR3 nucleotides: TGTGCCACCAGTGATTGGCAGAGCAATCAGCCCCAGCATTTT.

The chain uses TRBV7-2 and TRBJ2-5, with 8 bases that match TRBD2. Looked up from germline, CDR1 is SGHTA and CDR2 is FQGNSA. The CDR3 length is 15 residues. The trim removed 5 bases at V and 3 bases at J, leaving 8 bases unmatched. CDR3: CASSRRGGGEETQYF. The CDR3 DNA reads as TGTGCCAGCAGCCGTCGGGGGGGCGGGGAAGAGACCCAGTACTTC.

The rearrangement links TRBV7-8 to TRBJ2-7, with TRBD1 matching 7 bases. The CDR3 is 15 residues long. After removal of 1 base from V and 7 bases from J, the junction contained 10 bases not matched to a gene. The germline CDR1 and CDR2 sequences are SGHVS and FQNEAQ. CDR3 sequence reads: CASSLENRGAWEQYF. CDR3 DNA sequence: TGTGCCAGCAGCTTAGAGAACAGGGGTGCTTGGGAGCAGTACTTC.

This clonotype was counted a few times. The chain joins TRBV5-4 to TRBJ2-3, with TRBD2 matching 7 bases. Germline V gene data show CDR1 as SGHNT and CDR2 as YYREEE (reference sequence). The CDR3 loop spans 16 amino acids. V shed 0 bases, J shed 0 bases, and the junction held 4 bases outside the gene matches. In DNA form, the CDR3 reads TGTGCCAGCAGCTTGGGGGCTAGCGGAAGCACAGATACGCAGTATTTT. Translation: CASSLGASGSTDTQYF.

The chain uses TRBV5-5 and TRBJ2-2; D perhaps matches TRBD1 (6 bases). In germline, CDR1 is SGHKS, CDR2 YYEKEE (reference sequence). CDR3 length: 15 residues. V shed 0 bases and J shed 3 bases, with 9 bases lying between them. The chain's CDR3 is CASSLVQGDTGELFF. The CDR3 DNA follows: TGTGCCAGCAGCTTGGTACAGGGAGACACCGGGGAGCTGTTTTTT.

The chain recombines TRBV14 with TRBJ2-1, with a weak D call TRBD2 (5 bases). The CDR3 extends over 15 amino acids. V was clipped by 5 bases and J by 8 bases, with 19 bases between them. Germline CDR1 is SGHDN and CDR2 is FVKESK. CDR3 sequence reads: CASSSGGGRVDEQFF. Written as DNA, the CDR3 is TGTGCCAGCAGCTCGGGCGGAGGAAGAGTCGATGAGCAGTTCTTC.

The chain is built from TRBV28 and TRBJ1-2; D is possibly TRBD1 (5 bases). Germline V gene sequence: CDR1 MDHEN, CDR2 SYDVKM. The V gene lost 10 bases and the J gene lost 4 bases, with 19 bases spanning the gap. This CDR3 is 14 amino acids long. CDR3 in DNA: TGTGCCACCGACGGGCAAGGGGCCGCCTATGGCTACACCTTC. It specifies CATDGQGAAYGYTF.